The entry below gives a single T cell receptor (beta chain) sequence along with its context. What it recognizes is unknown. The CDR3 consists of 13 residues. Per the germline V gene, CDR1 is SQVTM and CDR2 is ANQGSEA. V gave up 7 bases and J gave up 5 bases; unmatched junction bases: 8. The data belong to a study of cytomegalovirus exposure and HLA in healthy donors. Background on the study: Approximately 85 million unique TCRs from HLA-typed donors were held in an early data release.

Regarding the study as a whole: In a later analysis, an Asian-associated ancestry cluster reportedly showed fewer N-insertions than the approximately 670-donor mean.

The PCR ran on 60 Vbeta and 13 Jbeta primers. The table came from immunoSEQ multiplex PCR; TCRdb's copy has only in-frame clones and leaves some out. Here the sample spans 35,000 to 45,000 clones, about 72% being singletons. Specimen: PBMCs. V and J are TRBV29-1 and TRBJ1-2; 9 bases are a match to TRBD1. The origin of this receptor is a man younger than 45 in good health and CMV-seronegative. CDR3 sequence: CSGWDREPYGYTF. The CDR3, as DNA: TGCAGCGGGTGGGACAGGGAACCATATGGCTACACCTTC.